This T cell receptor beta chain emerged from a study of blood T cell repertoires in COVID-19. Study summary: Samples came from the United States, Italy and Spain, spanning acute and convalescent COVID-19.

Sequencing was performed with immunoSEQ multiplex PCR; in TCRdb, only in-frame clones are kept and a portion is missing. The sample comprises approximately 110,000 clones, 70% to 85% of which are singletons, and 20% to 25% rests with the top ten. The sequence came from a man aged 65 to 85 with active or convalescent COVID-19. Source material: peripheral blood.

Here the CDR3 reads CAWSVLRRGAVYGYTF. CDR3 in DNA: TGTGCCTGGAGTGTACTTCGCAGGGGCGCGGTCTATGGCTACACCTTC. The chain is built from TRBV30 and TRBJ1-2, with D possibly TRBD1 on 6 matching bases. Per the germline V gene, CDR1 is GTSNPN and CDR2 is SVGIG (reference sequence). V shed 0 bases and J shed 4 bases, with 18 bases lying between them. The CDR3 totals 16 residues.